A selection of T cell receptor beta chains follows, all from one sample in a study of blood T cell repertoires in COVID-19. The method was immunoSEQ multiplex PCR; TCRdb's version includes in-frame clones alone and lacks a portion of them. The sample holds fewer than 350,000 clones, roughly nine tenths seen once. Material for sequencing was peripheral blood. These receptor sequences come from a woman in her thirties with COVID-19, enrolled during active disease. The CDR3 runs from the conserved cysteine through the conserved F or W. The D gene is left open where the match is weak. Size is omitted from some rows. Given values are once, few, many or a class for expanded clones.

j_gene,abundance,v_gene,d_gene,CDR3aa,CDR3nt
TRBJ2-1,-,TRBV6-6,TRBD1,CASSHASGTGRGSAYNEQFF,TGTGCCAGCAGTCACGCCTCCGGGACAGGGCGGGGGTCTGCCTACAATGAGCAGTTCTTC
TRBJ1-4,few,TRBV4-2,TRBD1,CASSQRIADRATNEKLFF,TGTGCCAGCAGCCAACGGATTGCTGACAGGGCAACTAATGAAAAACTGTTTTTT
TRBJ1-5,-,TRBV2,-,CASSLQGSNQPQHF,TGTGCCAGCAGCTTGCAGGGGAGCAATCAGCCCCAGCATTTT
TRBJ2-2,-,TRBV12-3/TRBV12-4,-,CASSLSRGELFF,TGTGCCAGCAGTTTGTCCCGCGGGGAGCTGTTTTTT
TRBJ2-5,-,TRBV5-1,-,CASSSPGGSGQETQYF,TGCGCCAGCAGCTCCCCCGGCGGTAGCGGACAAGAGACCCAGTACTTC
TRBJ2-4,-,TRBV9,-,CASSTEGGGIFHF,TGTGCCAGCAGCACAGAGGGAGGGGGAATTTTTCACTTC
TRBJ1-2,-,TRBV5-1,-,CASSTTGGYGYTF,TGCGCCAGCAGCACGACAGGAGGATATGGCTACACCTTC
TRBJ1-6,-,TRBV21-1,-,CASSKVKTRRAGAPLHF,TGTGCCAGCAGCAAAGTGAAAACGCGCAGGGCCGGAGCACCCCTCCACTTT
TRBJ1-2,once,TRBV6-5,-,CASSYTANRGYTF,TGTGCCAGCAGTTACACGGCAAACAGGGGCTACACCTTC
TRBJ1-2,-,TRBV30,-,CAWRAGIAAYGYTF,TGTGCCTGGAGAGCCGGTATCGCTGCCTATGGCTACACCTTC
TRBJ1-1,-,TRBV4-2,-,CASSQGTLNTEAFF,TGTGCCAGCAGCCAAGGGACACTGAACACTGAAGCTTTCTTT
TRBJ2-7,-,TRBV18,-,CASSPLIGGGHEQYF,TGTGCCAGCTCACCACTCATAGGGGGTGGGCACGAGCAGTACTTC
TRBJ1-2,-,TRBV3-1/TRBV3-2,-,CASSQGVGYTF,TGTGCCAGCAGCCAAGGAGTTGGCTACACCTTC